This TCR beta chain was sequenced in a study of shared clonotypes between healthy human individuals. At the level of the study: CD8 memory received one plate per donor, CD8 naive two, CD4 memory three and CD4 naive three.

Profiled with immunoSEQ multiplex PCR; TCRdb holds only in-frame clones, not every one. The repertoire holds millions of clones, roughly 91% seen once, with approximately 1.7% in the top ten. Findings and caveats of the study: Clonotype sharing across several donors was observed for 4% to 5.5% of naive CD4 clonotypes. Sorted-subset sequencing, rarefaction showed, was incomplete despite large depth.

Naive CD8 cells lacked CD45RO and underwent positive selection for CCR7, leaving out terminally differentiated effector memory CD45RA+ cells. To note about this clone: Its target is not known.

CDR1 SGDLS and CDR2 YYNGEE come from the germline V gene. CDR3 length: 14 residues. The V and J ends lost 1 base and 5 bases respectively, with 12 bases between them. This receptor was obtained from a man younger than 30 in good health. Some clones in this sample may be carry-over from other donors' samples. Sequencing was done on a sample of naive CD8+ T cells from PBMCs. The chain has TRBV9 and TRBJ1-1, with D unclear. The CDR3 nucleotides read TGTGCCAGCAGCGTATTTAAGGGAACGACTGAAGCTTTCTTT. This codes for CASSVFKGTTEAFF. The full variable domain, in which reference TRBV9 and TRBJ1-1 provide the parts outside the CDR3, is DSGVTQTPKHLITATGQRVTLRCSPRSGDLSVYWYQQSLDQGLQFLIQYYNGEERAKGNILERFSAQQFPDLHSELNLSSLELGDSALYFCASSVFKGTTEAFFGQGTRLTVV.